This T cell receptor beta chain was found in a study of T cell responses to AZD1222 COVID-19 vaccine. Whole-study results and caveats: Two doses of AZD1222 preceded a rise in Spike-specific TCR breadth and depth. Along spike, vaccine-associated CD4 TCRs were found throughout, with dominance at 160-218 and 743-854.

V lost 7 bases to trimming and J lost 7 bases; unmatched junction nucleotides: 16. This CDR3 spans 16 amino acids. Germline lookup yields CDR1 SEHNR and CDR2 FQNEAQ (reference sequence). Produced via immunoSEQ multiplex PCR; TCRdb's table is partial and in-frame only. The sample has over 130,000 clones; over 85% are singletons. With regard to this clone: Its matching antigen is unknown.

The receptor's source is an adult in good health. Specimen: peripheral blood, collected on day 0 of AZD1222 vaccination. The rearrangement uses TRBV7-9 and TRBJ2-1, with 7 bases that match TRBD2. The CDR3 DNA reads TGTGCCAGCACCCCATTAGTTGGCGGGAGTATGAATGAGCAGTTCTTC. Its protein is CASTPLVGGSMNEQFF.